These T cell receptor beta chains were read from a single sample in a study of shared clonotypes between healthy human individuals. Clones were read by immunoSEQ multiplex PCR, and TCRdb kept only the in-frame ones, dropping some. This repertoire shows millions of clones, about 94% found once; its top ten account for around 1.1%. Source material: naive CD8+ T cells sorted from blood. The origin of the receptors is a man younger than 35 in good health. Each CDR3 is given with its conserved first and last residue. D genes are given only for firm matches. The size entry is marked missing in some rows and otherwise reads once, few, many or a size class.

d_call j_call clone_size v_call cdr3_nt cdr3_aa
NA TRBJ2-7 NA TRBV6-1 TGTGCCAGCAGTGAAGCGCGCTGGAGCTCCTACGAGCAGTACTTC CASSEARWSSYEQYF
NA TRBJ2-7 NA TRBV29-1 TGCAGCGTGACAGACAGCGACTCCTACGAGCAGTACTTC CSVTDSDSYEQYF
NA TRBJ2-7 NA TRBV9 TGTGCCAGCAGCCCAGGGGGGAGCTCCTACGAGCAGTACTTC CASSPGGSSYEQYF
NA TRBJ1-5 NA TRBV5-8 TGTGCCAGCAGCTTGTCGGGTAGCAATCAGCCCCAGCATTTT CASSLSGSNQPQHF
TRBD2 TRBJ2-7 NA TRBV10-2 TGCGCCAGTGGGACTACCGTACCCTACGAGCAGTACTTC CASGTTVPYEQYF
NA TRBJ2-7 NA TRBV4-1 TGCGCCAGCAGCCTATCTGGGGGGTCCTACGAGCAGTACTTC CASSLSGGSYEQYF
TRBD2 TRBJ2-1 NA TRBV4-2 TGTGCCAGCAGCCAACATGGGCCGGGGGGGCTGTCAGATGAGCAGTTCTTC CASSQHGPGGLSDEQFF
NA TRBJ2-1 NA TRBV19 TGTGCCAGTAGCAGGGCCCTGATAAATGAGCAGTTCTTC CASSRALINEQFF
TRBD2 TRBJ2-3 NA TRBV14 TGTGCCAGCAGCCAAACTAGCGGGTGGCTAGGTGAGACGCAGTATTTT CASSQTSGWLGETQYF
TRBD2 TRBJ2-2 NA TRBV7-9 TGTGCCAGCAGCCCCAGACTAGCGGGGGGACCGAACACCGGGGAGCTGTTTTTT CASSPRLAGGPNTGELFF
NA TRBJ2-7 once TRBV9 TGTGCCAGCAGCGTAGAGGACACAGGGACCTACGAGCAGTACTTC CASSVEDTGTYEQYF
TRBD2 TRBJ2-7 NA TRBV7-9 TGTGCCAGCAGCCACCTCGGGAGGCACGAGCAGTACTTC CASSHLGRHEQYF
NA TRBJ2-1 NA TRBV7-9 TGTGCCAGCAGCGATACCCCGGGACTTGACAATGAGCAGTTCTTC CASSDTPGLDNEQFF
NA TRBJ2-1 NA TRBV5-6 TGTGCCAGCAGCGGCGGGTCTCGAAAGGGCGATGAGCAGTTCTTC CASSGGSRKGDEQFF
NA TRBJ2-1 NA TRBV7-8 TGTGCCAGCACCCTAGGGGTAGCGTCCTACAATGAGCAGTTCTTC CASTLGVASYNEQFF
NA TRBJ1-2 NA TRBV7-9 TGTGCCAGCAGCTTAGTGGGACATCCTCTAGGAGGGGGCTATGGCTACACCTTC CASSLVGHPLGGGYGYTF
NA TRBJ2-2 NA TRBV6-4 TGTGCCAGCAGTGAGGTGAACACCGGGGAGCTGTTTTTT CASSEVNTGELFF
NA TRBJ2-2 NA TRBV13 TGTGCCAGCAGCTTAACGGGGTCGGGCGGGGAGCTGTTTTTT CASSLTGSGGELFF
TRBD2 TRBJ2-1 NA TRBV27 TGTGCCAGCAGTCCGGGGACTAGCGGGAGGGATGAGCAGTTCTTC CASSPGTSGRDEQFF
TRBD2 TRBJ2-1 NA TRBV19 TGTGCCAGTAGTATACTGGCGGGAGGGCGCGATGAGCAGTTCTTC CASSILAGGRDEQFF
NA TRBJ2-7 NA TRBV5-4 TGTGCCAGCAGCTCATCTAGCAGCTCCTACGAGCAGTACTTC CASSSSSSSYEQYF
NA TRBJ2-7 NA TRBV27 TGTGCCAGCAGCTCCCCCGGGACGATGTCCTACGAGCAGTACTTC CASSSPGTMSYEQYF